The 20 T cell receptor beta chains in this list originate from one sample, sequenced in a study of regulatory T cells in long-lasting Graves disease. Time point indicated: newly diagnosed GD, antithyroid drugs for less than 3 months. Preparation of the TCR library used RNA extracted from PBMCs. Building of the TCR beta libraries involved iRepertoire HTBI primers and Arm-PCR of CDR3 regions. TCRdb reanalysed the multiplex PCR reads using MiXCR and keeps one entry per CDR3 protein. This sample has a few hundred thousand distinct CDR3 sequences, with 12% found just once. This sample was shared with a second study, whose subject was T cells in Graves' hyperthyroidism and ophthalmopathy.

The specimen was peripheral blood mononuclear cells (PBMCs), collected at new diagnosis, from a patient treated with antithyroid drugs. The receptors were sampled from a woman between 18 and 29 years old with Graves disease.

This clonotype was seen at least ten times. In DNA form, the CDR3 reads TGCAGTGCTAGTAGTTTCCTCCACCAAGAGACCCAGTACTTC. Its translation: CSASSFLHQETQYF. The chain joins TRBV20-1 to TRBJ2-5; D is undetermined. Germline V gives CDR1 DFQATT, CDR2 SNEGSKA (reference sequence). The CDR3 extends over 14 amino acids. V was clipped by 3 bases and J by 0 bases, with 11 bases between them.

Ten or more counts support this clonotype. This chain joins TRBV2 and TRBJ2-3; D remains ambiguous. Trimming stripped 7 bases from V and 6 bases from J, with 11 bases between. Per germline, CDR1 SNHLY and CDR2 FYNNEI. CDR3 size: 12 residues. DNA for the CDR3: TGTGCCAGCACGGGTCTGCCGGATACGCAGTATTTT. It translates to CASTGLPDTQYF.

The rearrangement links TRBV27 to TRBJ2-7, with 9 bases that match TRBD1. The germline CDR1 and CDR2 sequences are MNHEY and SMNVEV (reference sequence). The V and J ends lost 5 bases and 5 bases, in that order; junction bases with no gene match: 4. The CDR3 has 13 amino acids. This chain's CDR3 is CASSPGQGNEQYF. CDR3 nucleotides: TGTGCCAGCAGTCCGGGACAGGGAAACGAGCAGTACTTC.

A few counts support this clonotype. The V gene is TRBV6-1, the J gene TRBJ2-5; tentatively, D is TRBD1 or TRBD2 (5 bases each). V lost 1 base and J 4 bases, leaving 10 bases between the germline ends. The germline CDR1 and CDR2 sequences are MNHNS and SASEGT. The CDR3 contains 14 residues. CDR3 region: CASSEESGRETQYF. DNA for the CDR3: TGTGCCAGCAGTGAAGAGTCAGGGAGAGAGACCCAGTACTTC.

This chain uses TRBV9 with TRBJ2-5, with TRBD1 identical over 7 bases. This CDR3 is built from 14 residues. V lost 3 bases, J lost 2 bases, and 4 bases stayed unmatched. The V gene's germline CDR1 is SGDLS and CDR2 YYNGEE. For the CDR3, the DNA is TGTGCCAGCAGCGAGTGGGACAGTCAAGAGACCCAGTACTTC. Translation gives CASSEWDSQETQYF.

Of note for this clonotype: The junction does not match germline at one end; this may be a read error. This chain joins TRBV13 and TRBJ2-2, with TRBD1 as a possible D gene (6 bases). Germline lookup yields CDR1 PRHDT and CDR2 FYEKMQ (reference sequence). The length of the CDR3 is 16 residues. CDR3 sequence: CAGSPDGTRTSRELFF. The CDR3 DNA follows: TGTGCCGGCAGCCCCGACGGGACACGTACTTCCCGGGAGCTGTTTTTT.

This clonotype occurred many times. The chain joins TRBV2 to TRBJ2-5; D is unclear. Trimming cost V 7 bases and J 5 bases, with 8 bases left between them. Germline V CDR1 and CDR2: SNHLY, FYNNEI. The CDR3 sequence is 11 residues long. CDR3 bases: TGTGCCAGCATCTCCGGGGAGACCCAGTACTTC. The encoded protein is CASISGETQYF.

This clonotype occurred a few times. This chain uses TRBV6-1 with TRBJ1-2; TRBD1 is a possible D gene (5 bases). Germline CDR1 is MNHNS and CDR2 is SASEGT. V shed 3 bases and J shed 2 bases, with 10 bases lying between them. This CDR3 contains 14 residues. The CDR3 nucleotides are TGTGCCAGCAGTGACAGGGTTTCGAACTATGGCTACACCTTC. The encoded protein is CASSDRVSNYGYTF.

This clonotype occurred many times. The gene calls are TRBV5-6 and TRBJ2-1, with unresolved D. Trimming shortened V by 6 bases and J by 7 bases, and 14 bases separated the two germline ends. The germline V gene has CDR1 SGHDT and CDR2 YYEEEE. This CDR3 is built from 13 residues. The DNA of the CDR3 is TGTGCCAGCACCCTTATCCAAGGGAATGAGCAGTTCTTC. Protein: CASTLIQGNEQFF.

This clonotype has a count of ten or more. The genes are TRBV11-2 and TRBJ2-1, with 11 bases lining up with TRBD2. This CDR3 region has 17 residues. Germline assignment: CDR1 SGHAT and CDR2 FQNNGV. Trimming cost V 4 bases and J 5 bases; bases outside gene matches: 10. CDR3 sequence reads: CASSSILAGGPHNEQFF. In nucleotides, the CDR3 is TGTGCCAGCAGCTCCATTTTAGCGGGAGGGCCTCACAATGAGCAGTTCTTC.

Of note for this clonotype: A single base is all that separates this from a far larger clone, so a read error is likely. This CDR3 is missing its conserved last phenylalanine or tryptophan, likely due to a read error. This chain uses TRBV7-9 with TRBJ2-3, with 7 bases matching TRBD1. CDR1 and CDR2 from the germline V gene are SEHNR and FQNEAQ (reference sequence). This CDR3 is 15 amino acids long. V was clipped by 5 bases and J by 0 bases; unmatched bases: 5. CDR3 nucleotides: TGTGCCAGCAGCCCGGGACAGCTGAGCACAGATACGCAGTATTCT. It specifies CASSPGQLSTDTQYS.

This clonotype was counted between two and nine times. The rearrangement links TRBV6-2 or TRBV6-3 to TRBJ2-7; D is perhaps TRBD2 (6 bases). V lost 8 bases and J lost 0, with 14 bases in between. The CDR3 sequence is 14 residues long. Germline values: CDR1 MNHEY, CDR2 SVGEGT. The CDR3 coding sequence is TGTGCCAGCGTGAGCGGGTACCCCTCCTACGAGCAGTACTTC. Translation: CASVSGYPSYEQYF.

This clonotype has ten or more counts. This rearrangement joins TRBV5-1 to TRBJ2-7; perhaps TRBD1 as D (5 bases). This CDR3 has 14 residues. V lost 0 bases and J 6 bases, leaving 13 bases between the germline ends. From germline, CDR1 is SGHRS and CDR2 YFSETQ. DNA for the CDR3: TGCGCCAGCAGCTTGGCTCAGGGTTTTTTCGAGCAGTACTTC. Protein sequence: CASSLAQGFFEQYF.

This clonotype was seen at least ten times. The CDR3 is CASGKERNQPQHF. DNA for the CDR3: TGTGCCAGCGGAAAGGAAAGGAATCAGCCCCAGCATTTT. This rearrangement joins TRBV2 to TRBJ1-5; D is unresolved. Germline CDR1 SNHLY, CDR2 FYNNEI. Trimming left V 8 bases short and J 4 bases short, with 12 bases between. The length of the CDR3 is 13 residues.

This clonotype appeared many times. The chain couples TRBV2 to TRBJ2-1, with 11 positions matching TRBD2. V was clipped by 4 bases and J by 11 bases; unmatched bases: 4. This CDR3 is 13 amino acids long. CDR1 is SNHLY, CDR2 FYNNEI, per germline. CDR3 bases: TGTGCCAGCAGTGCCGGACTAGCGGGTAAGCAGTTCTTC. It encodes CASSAGLAGKQFF.

This chain joins TRBV3-1 and TRBJ2-1; D possibly corresponds to TRBD2 (6 bases). The CDR3 spans 15 residues. CDR1 is LGHDT and CDR2 is YNNKEL in the germline V gene (reference sequence). The germline V and J ends were trimmed by 3 bases and 4 bases, with 13 bases remaining between them. DNA for the CDR3: TGTGCCAGCAGCCAGACGGGACTCCTATACAATGAGCAGTTCTTC. This gives the protein CASSQTGLLYNEQFF.

The sample holds many counts of this clonotype. The chain has TRBV2 and TRBJ2-3; maybe TRBD2 (5 bases). The CDR3 covers 16 residues. Trimming cost V 6 bases and J 2 bases, with 18 bases left between them. Germline-derived CDR1 and CDR2 are SNHLY and FYNNEI. In DNA, the CDR3 is TGTGCCAGCAGCCCCACCCTTGGACTTTACACAGATACGCAGTATTTT. Its translation: CASSPTLGLYTDTQYF.

The chain couples TRBV4-3 to TRBJ1-6, with TRBD1 as a possible D gene (6 bases). V was shortened by 3 bases and J by 8 bases, with 17 bases between the two germline ends. This CDR3 spans 16 amino acids. Per the germline V gene, CDR1 is LGHNA and CDR2 is YSLEER. DNA for the CDR3: TGCGCCAGCAGCCAGGGGGCTGGGATCGGGGATTCACCCCTCCACTTT. Translating it yields CASSQGAGIGDSPLHF.

In its sample, this clonotype was seen many times. The chain couples TRBV6-5 to TRBJ2-7, with D possibly being TRBD2 (5 bases). Between the trimmed V and J ends, which lost 0 bases and 2 bases, there was a span of 14 bases. CDR3 length: 16 residues. Germline V gives CDR1 MNHEY, CDR2 SVGAGI. The CDR3 loop is CASSYSTGLGAYEQYF. Here the CDR3 DNA reads TGTGCCAGCAGTTACTCGACCGGACTTGGGGCCTACGAGCAGTACTTC.

The V call is TRBV7-2, the J call TRBJ2-7; 7 bases are shared with TRBD1. Germline values: CDR1 SGHTA, CDR2 FQGNSA. The CDR3 contains 12 residues. After removal of 5 bases from V and 5 bases from J, the junction contained 3 bases not matched to a gene. The DNA of the CDR3 is TGTGCCAGCAGCCCCCAGGGGGACGAGCAGTACTTC. Protein product: CASSPQGDEQYF.